This T cell receptor (beta chain) appears in the sequencing data of a study of cytomegalovirus exposure and HLA in healthy donors. 13 Jbeta primers and 60 Vbeta primers were used for the PCR. The method was immunoSEQ multiplex PCR; TCRdb's version includes in-frame clones alone and lacks a portion of them. The table has 140,000 or so clones, around a tenth seen once. This clone has just a few counts. No antigen is known for it. CDR3 length: 15 amino acids. Trimming left V 2 bases short and J 7 bases short, with 15 bases between. Germline CDR1 SGHVS, CDR2 FQNEAQ. Study-wide points: Accurate predictions that matched the HLA-A and HLA-B alleles of most subjects were reportedly made from TCR beta sequences.

The sequence came from a male donor in good health and CMV-seronegative. Sequenced: PBMCs. V is TRBV7-8 and J is TRBJ1-5, with a possible D match to TRBD1 (6 bases). DNA of the CDR3: TGTGCCAGCAGCTTATTGGGCAGGGGATTACAGCCCCAGCATTTT. As protein: CASSLLGRGLQPQHF.